This T cell receptor (beta chain) stems from a study of blood T cell repertoires in COVID-19. For the study at large: There were acute and convalescent COVID-19 samples, and they came from the United States, Italy and Spain. T cells, B-cell-depleted T cells, or PBMCs provided the cDNA or gDNA that served as material.

CDR1 is LNHDA, CDR2 SQIVND, per germline (reference sequence). This CDR3 contains 17 residues. Trimming removed 8 bases from V and 0 bases from J, with 22 bases in between. Only in-frame clones appear in the TCRdb table, and some are missing; sequencing was by immunoSEQ multiplex PCR. The table lists approximately 440,000 clones, less than 95% of them singletons. Participant-reported clinical history was the basis for cohort assignment. The genes are TRBV19 and TRBJ1-1; a weak D match, TRBD1 (5 bases). The sample was PBMCs or T cells enriched from blood (not recorded which). This clonotype was obtained from a man aged 18 to 30 who had recovered from COVID-19. CDR3 residues: CASCVSGLLNLNTEAFF. In nucleotides, the CDR3 is TGTGCCAGTTGTGTCTCAGGGCTTTTAAACCTGAACACTGAAGCTTTCTTT.